Listed here are 26 T cell receptor beta chains from one sample, sequenced in a study of blood T cell repertoires in COVID-19. Sequencing was performed with immunoSEQ multiplex PCR; in TCRdb, only in-frame clones are kept and a portion is missing. The sample holds over 200,000 clones, 75% to 90% seen once. Sequencing input: peripheral blood. The receptors come from a man aged 25-45 years with COVID-19, enrolled during active disease.

This chain connects TRBV13 to TRBJ1-1; weak D call: TRBD1 (6 bases). This CDR3 is 14 amino acids long. CDR1 and CDR2 (germline): PRHDT, FYEKMQ (reference sequence). Trimming shortened V by 3 bases and J by 3 bases, and 11 bases separated the two germline ends. The chain's CDR3 is CASSFIRGDTEAFF. CDR3 nucleotide sequence: TGTGCCAGCAGCTTTATCAGGGGTGACACTGAAGCTTTCTTT.

The V and J genes are TRBV2 and TRBJ2-1; 10 bases are a match to TRBD2. CDR3 size: 18 residues. J was trimmed by 5 bases and V by 8 bases; bases with no gene match: 18. Germline CDR1 SNHLY, CDR2 FYNNEI. This CDR3 reads CASEILLAGMTNDNEQFF. CDR3 DNA sequence: TGTGCCAGCGAGATATTACTAGCGGGAATGACTAACGACAATGAGCAGTTCTTC.

The chain recombines TRBV7-2 with TRBJ1-2; tentative D call: TRBD1 (6 bases). Germline lookup yields CDR1 SGHTA and CDR2 FQGNSA. V lost 4 bases and J lost 4, with 16 bases in between. The CDR3 runs to 15 residues. The CDR3 coding sequence is TGTGCCAGCAGCTACACAGGGTTGTATGGCTATGGCTACACCTTC. It is translated as CASSYTGLYGYGYTF.

The CDR3 here is CASRGQNNQPQHF. CDR3 sequence (DNA): TGTGCCAGCAGGGGACAGAACAATCAGCCCCAGCATTTT. The V and J genes are TRBV27 and TRBJ1-5, with 7 bases that match TRBD1. CDR1 is MNHEY and CDR2 is SMNVEV in the germline V gene (reference sequence). V lost 6 bases to trimming and J lost 3 bases; unmatched junction nucleotides: 2. The CDR3 runs 13 residues.

The chain is built from TRBV2 and TRBJ1-6; D gene ambiguous. The V and J ends lost 4 bases and 6 bases respectively, with 7 bases between them. The CDR3 is 13 residues long. Per germline, CDR1 SNHLY and CDR2 FYNNEI. DNA of the CDR3: TGTGCCAGCAGTGGTGGCAGTAATTCACCCCTCCACTTT. It specifies CASSGGSNSPLHF. Full variable domain (remainder filled in from reference TRBV2 and TRBJ1-6): EPEVTQTPSHQVTQMGQEVILRCVPISNHLYFYWYRQILGQKVEFLVSFYNNEISEKSEIFDDQFSVERPDGSNFTLKIRSTKLEDSAMYFCASSGGSNSPLHFGNGTRLTVT.

This rearrangement joins TRBV28 to TRBJ1-2; 7 bases align to TRBD1. V lost 4 bases, J lost 3 bases, and 5 bases stayed unmatched. Germline loops: CDR1 MDHEN, CDR2 SYDVKM. The CDR3 runs to 14 residues. The CDR3 DNA reads as TGTGCCAGCAGTTCGGACAGGAAAGACTATGGCTACACCTTC. Translated, it gives CASSSDRKDYGYTF.

CDR3 in DNA: TGTGCCAGCAGCTATTCCGGGACTATCGCAGATACGCAGTATTTT. This codes for CASSYSGTIADTQYF. The genes are TRBV11-1 and TRBJ2-3; 7 bases align to TRBD2. V was pared by 4 bases and J by 4 bases, with 8 bases of the junction left unmatched. This CDR3 is built from 15 residues. Germline-derived CDR1 and CDR2 are SGHAT and FQDESV (reference sequence).

The chain combines TRBV11-2 with TRBJ1-2; D is possibly TRBD1 (6 bases). Germline loops: CDR1 SGHAT, CDR2 FQNNGV. The CDR3 covers 15 residues. Trimming removed 5 bases at V and 4 bases at J, with 17 bases between. CDR3 coding DNA: TGTGCCAGCAGCGAAGGGGGGGCCGTGAGCTATGGCTACACCTTC. It encodes CASSEGGAVSYGYTF.

This sequence joins TRBV6-5 and TRBJ1-4, with 7 bases aligning to TRBD1. This CDR3 contains 15 residues. CDR1 and CDR2 from the germline V gene are MNHEY and SVGAGI. V trimming: 5 bases; J trimming: 3 bases; junction bases outside the gene matches: 6. The CDR3 nucleotides are TGTGCCAGCAGTCCATCGACAGGGCCTAATGAAAAACTGTTTTTT. Residues: CASSPSTGPNEKLFF.

This clone was counted ten times or more. V gene TRBV6-1 combines with J gene TRBJ1-1; D remains unclear. Germline lookup yields CDR1 MNHNS and CDR2 SASEGT. Trimming shortened V by 2 bases and J by 7 bases, and 17 bases separated the two germline ends. CDR3 length: 15 residues. The CDR3 DNA is TGTGCCAGCAGTGAAATTGGAGGCCAAAGTATTGAAGCTTTCTTT. It encodes CASSEIGGQSIEAFF.

This clone has a single count. The rearrangement uses TRBV9 and TRBJ2-1, with D maybe TRBD1 (6 bases). Trimming shortened V by 0 bases and J by 8 bases, and 15 bases separated the two germline ends. Germline V gives CDR1 SGDLS, CDR2 YYNGEE. The CDR3 totals 15 residues. The CDR3 region has the DNA TGTGCCAGCAGCGTAGGTCAGGGGTTAGCCTATGAGCAGTTCTTC. This encodes CASSVGQGLAYEQFF.

This clone was seen a handful of times. This chain joins TRBV27 and TRBJ1-4; 7 bases are a match to TRBD1. This CDR3 is built from 15 residues. The J segment lost 5 bases and the V segment lost 8 bases, leaving 11 bases of the junction unmatched. Germline CDR1 is MNHEY and CDR2 is SMNVEV (reference sequence). In nucleotides, the CDR3 is TGTGCCAGCGGAAGCTCCGGGACAGCAAATGAAAAACTGTTTTTT. Translation: CASGSSGTANEKLFF.

The chain is built from TRBV28 and TRBJ1-2, with TRBD1 matching 7 bases. The CDR3 covers 17 residues. Germline loops: CDR1 MDHEN, CDR2 SYDVKM. Trimming took 4 bases from V and 0 from J; bases not matched to a gene: 11. This CDR3 is CASSYRGRGLANYGYTF. In DNA form, the CDR3 reads TGTGCCAGCAGTTACAGGGGACGGGGACTTGCTAACTATGGCTACACCTTC.

The chain joins TRBV27 to TRBJ2-2, with D perhaps matching TRBD1 (5 bases). The CDR3 consists of 13 residues. In germline, CDR1 is MNHEY, CDR2 SMNVEV (reference sequence). V was shortened by 4 bases and J by 7 bases, with 10 bases between the two germline ends. DNA for the CDR3: TGTGCCAGCAGTTATTCAGGGATCGGGGAGCTGTTTTTT. Its protein product is CASSYSGIGELFF.

The J gene is TRBJ2-7, the V gene TRBV19; perhaps TRBD1 as D (5 bases). Trimming took off 9 bases at V and 0 bases at J, with 15 bases between the two ends. Per the germline V gene, CDR1 is LNHDA and CDR2 is SQIVND (reference sequence). The CDR3 contains 14 residues. The CDR3 protein is CASKRTSSSYEQYF. CDR3 coding DNA: TGTGCCAGCAAGAGGACATCAAGCTCCTACGAGCAGTACTTC.

The table lists this clone with many counts. This chain links TRBV15 with TRBJ2-1; possible D gene TRBD1, 7 bases. CDR1 LNHNV and CDR2 YYDKDF come from the germline V gene (reference sequence). The germline V and J ends were trimmed by 3 bases and 7 bases, with 16 bases remaining between them. CDR3 length: 15 residues. CDR3 sequence: CATSSPQTGRNEQFF. DNA for the CDR3: TGTGCCACCAGCAGCCCCCAGACAGGGAGGAATGAGCAGTTCTTC.

The chain joins TRBV25-1 to TRBJ2-1, with D perhaps TRBD2 (6 bases). The CDR3 length is 15 residues. V lost 5 bases to trimming and J lost 7 bases, with 18 bases between them. The germline gives CDR1 MGHDK, CDR2 SYGVNS. The CDR3 DNA reads as TGTGCCAGCAGTTTACCGGGAGATTTGGGAAATGAGCAGTTCTTC. Translation: CASSLPGDLGNEQFF.

The rearrangement links TRBV2 to TRBJ2-3; 9 bases are shared with TRBD2. Germline CDR1 is SNHLY and CDR2 is FYNNEI. This CDR3 has 16 residues. V shed 2 bases and J 5 bases; nucleotides not matched to a gene: 8. CDR3 sequence (DNA): TGTGCCAGCAGTGAAAGGCGCGGGGGGGCGGGAGATACGCAGTATTTT. Protein product: CASSERRGGAGDTQYF.

The J gene is TRBJ2-3, the V gene TRBV5-4, with 8 bases matching TRBD2. The V gene's germline CDR1 is SGHNT and CDR2 YYREEE (reference sequence). V dropped 0 bases and J dropped 1; count of bases not matched to a gene: 10. The CDR3 totals 18 residues. CDR3 protein: CASSLGGTRGAGTDTQYF. The CDR3, as DNA: TGTGCCAGCAGCTTGGGTGGGACTAGGGGGGCGGGCACAGATACGCAGTATTTT.

The chain is built from TRBV4-3 and TRBJ2-7; 8 bases line up with TRBD2. Germline V gene lookup returns CDR1 LGHNA and CDR2 YSLEER. The junction had 11 bases not matched to a gene; V was cut back by 4 bases and J by 3 bases. The CDR3 runs to 16 residues. CDR3 sequence reads: CASSRAGGGPIYEQYF. In DNA, the CDR3 is TGCGCCAGCAGCCGTGCCGGGGGGGGGCCGATCTACGAGCAGTACTTC.

V gene TRBV9 combines with J gene TRBJ1-2, with a tentative D call TRBD1 (6 bases). The CDR3 covers 13 residues. V lost 3 bases, J lost 8 bases, and 14 bases lay in between. CDR1 and CDR2 from the germline V gene are SGDLS and YYNGEE. The CDR3 loop is CASSAAGTSGYTF. DNA of the CDR3: TGTGCCAGCAGCGCAGCTGGGACATCGGGCTACACCTTC.

V is TRBV29-1 and J is TRBJ2-1; D call uncertain. The CDR3 is 17 residues long. Trimming pared 0 bases from V and 0 bases from J, leaving 15 bases between. Germline V gene data show CDR1 as SQVTM and CDR2 as ANQGSEA. CDR3 region: CSVEDPPATGSYNEQFF. CDR3 coding DNA: TGCAGCGTTGAAGATCCCCCAGCGACCGGCTCCTACAATGAGCAGTTCTTC.

This rearrangement joins TRBV5-1 to TRBJ2-1, with D possibly TRBD1 on 5 matching bases. The CDR3 loop spans 15 amino acids. Germline V lookup: CDR1 SGHRS, CDR2 YFSETQ. The germline V and J ends were trimmed by 0 bases and 6 bases, with 13 bases remaining between them. The DNA of the CDR3 is TGCGCCAGCAGCTTGGGAGGCAGGGTTGGCAATGAGCAGTTCTTC. Protein product: CASSLGGRVGNEQFF.

The chain recombines TRBV3-1 (or the pseudogene TRBV3-2) with TRBJ1-2; TRBD1 matches at 11 bases. CDR1 and CDR2 from the germline V gene are LGHDT and YNNKEL (reference sequence). The CDR3 is made up of 15 amino acids. The V and J ends lost 3 bases and 7 bases, in that order; junction bases with no gene match: 7. The CDR3 is CASSQIRTGGFGYTF. The CDR3 DNA reads TGTGCCAGCAGCCAGATTCGGACAGGGGGCTTTGGCTACACCTTC.

The chain joins TRBV18 to TRBJ1-6, with 7 bases that match TRBD1. Unmatched junction bases numbered 7, after V lost 3 bases and J lost 8 bases. Germline V gives CDR1 KGHSH, CDR2 LQKENI. The CDR3 is 15 residues long. The CDR3 spells CASSPLQGPYSPLHF. CDR3 nucleotide sequence: TGTGCCAGCTCACCCCTACAGGGGCCCTATTCACCCCTCCACTTT.

V and J are TRBV5-4 and TRBJ2-4, with D maybe TRBD1 (6 bases). The CDR3 is made up of 14 amino acids. Trimming left V 0 bases short and J 9 bases short, with 13 bases between. Germline V gene sequence: CDR1 SGHNT, CDR2 YYREEE (reference sequence). The CDR3 sequence is CASSLDQGSRIQYF. CDR3 sequence (DNA): TGTGCCAGCAGCTTGGATCAGGGGTCCCGCATTCAGTACTTC.